This T cell receptor (beta chain) was captured by sequencing in a study of T cells in women clearing cervical HPV infection. As for the study in general: Blood came at first lesion visit for cases, post-clearance for controls.

Germline CDR1 reads SGHTA; CDR2 reads FQGNSA. Trimming cost V 1 base and J 6 bases; bases outside gene matches: 6. The length of the CDR3 is 15 residues. Note on this clone: The read terminates 3 residues ahead of where the CDR3 ends, so the germline J gene completes it.

immunoSEQ multiplex PCR used an average of roughly 1,300 ng genomic DNA. Sequencing used immunoSEQ multiplex PCR; TCRdb keeps in-frame clones, though not all of them. This sample's clone table lists 36,000 or so clones. The sample comprised blood buffy coat. This clonotype originated in a woman aged 18 to 75 with a cervical HPV16 infection that either progressed to CIN3+ or cleared (not recorded which). V and J are TRBV7-2 and TRBJ2-7, with 10 positions matching TRBD2. The sequenced part of the CDR3 DNA is TGTGCCAGCAGCTTAGTTTTGCTAGCGGGAGTCGAG. Translating gives CASSLVLLAGVE. The whole CDR3 reads CASSLVLLAGVEQYF. The full variable domain, in which reference TRBV7-2 and TRBJ2-7 provide the parts outside the CDR3, is GAGVSQSPSNKVTEKGKDVELRCDPISGHTALYWYRQSLGQGLEFLIYFQGNSAPDKSGLPSDRFSAERTGGSVSTLTIQRTQQEDSAVYLCASSLVLLAGVEQYFGPGTRLTVT.